The 11 T cell receptor beta chains below were found in one sample sequenced in a study of patients and donors after allogeneic stem cell transplantation. MiXCR was run by TCRdb on the RT-PCR reads, yielding one entry per CDR3 protein. Of approximately 37,000 distinct CDR3 sequences listed, 30% to 40% are singletons. The sequenced sample consisted of blood, either unsorted or a sorted T cell fraction (not recorded which). The receptors come from a human donor who was either an allogeneic HSCT recipient or a stem cell or donor lymphocyte infusion donor (not recorded which). It is not recorded whose cells these are; they may come from a transplant donor.

The chain couples TRBV5-1 to TRBJ2-3; 9 nucleotides align to TRBD2. The CDR3 runs 15 residues. Germline CDR1 and CDR2: SGHRS and YFSETQ. The V and J ends lost 1 base and 0 bases, in that order; junction bases with no gene match: 0. CDR3 sequence (DNA): TGCGCCAGCAGCTTGACTAGCGGGAGCACAGATACGCAGTATTTT. Its translation is CASSLTSGSTDTQYF.

CDR3 residues: CASSHANWAIRETQYF. CDR3 coding DNA: TGTGCCAGCAGCCACGCTAACTGGGCAATAAGAGAGACCCAGTACTTC. The J gene is TRBJ2-5, the V gene TRBV6-2 or TRBV6-3; D is ambiguous. In germline, CDR1 is MNHEY, CDR2 SVGEGT. This CDR3 is 16 amino acids long. Trimming pared 6 bases from V and 4 bases from J, leaving 21 bases between.

This chain connects TRBV6-2 or TRBV6-3 to TRBJ2-7, with no clear D. Trimming stripped 2 bases from V and 8 bases from J, with 10 bases between. Germline-derived CDR1 and CDR2 are MNHEY and SVGEGT. The CDR3 spans 12 residues. The CDR3 sequence is CASSYGALKQYF. In nucleotides, the CDR3 is TGTGCCAGCAGTTACGGCGCGTTGAAGCAGTACTTC.

This clonotype has just a few counts. The CDR3 region has the DNA TGTGCCAGCAGTGATAGACCCAGGGGACGCAATGGCTACACCTTC. Translating gives CASSDRPRGRNGYTF. V usage is TRBV25-1 and J usage is TRBJ1-2; possibly TRBD1 for D (6 bases). V was trimmed by 3 bases and J by 6 bases, leaving 17 bases between them. Germline CDR1 MGHDK, CDR2 SYGVNS. The CDR3 covers 15 residues.

This clonotype was seen more than once but under ten times. V and J are TRBV28 and TRBJ1-5; tentative D call: TRBD1 (6 bases). V was pared by 7 bases and J by 4 bases, with 20 bases between. This CDR3 spans 16 amino acids. Germline CDR1 MDHEN, CDR2 SYDVKM. CDR3 residues: CASTLGGHPGNQPQHF. CDR3 DNA: TGTGCCAGCACATTGGGGGGGCACCCCGGGAATCAGCCCCAGCATTTT.

The sample holds a few counts of this clonotype. V and J are TRBV6-5 and TRBJ1-1; no clear D. Trimming cost V 2 bases and J 1 base, with 11 bases left between them. Germline V gives CDR1 MNHEY, CDR2 SVGAGI. CDR3 length: 15 amino acids. CDR3 DNA: TGTGCCAGCAGTTACGGGCCCTCCTGGAACACTGAAGCTTTCTTT. Protein: CASSYGPSWNTEAFF.

The J gene is TRBJ1-5, the V gene TRBV6-5; D is unresolved. V was cut by 0 bases and J by 3 bases, with 9 bases left in between. Germline loops: CDR1 MNHEY, CDR2 SVGAGI. CDR3 length: 15 residues. CDR3 region: CASSYSIPINQPQHF. For the CDR3, the DNA is TGTGCCAGCAGTTACTCGATACCCATCAATCAGCCCCAGCATTTT.

The chain carries TRBV10-3 and TRBJ2-7, with TRBD1 as a possible D gene (6 bases). The germline CDR1 and CDR2 sequences are ENHRY and SYGVKD. Trimming left V 9 bases short and J 2 bases short, with 14 bases between. This CDR3 region has 13 residues. In DNA form, the CDR3 reads TGTGCCATACAGGGCAGCCACCCCTACGAGCAGTACTTC. As protein: CAIQGSHPYEQYF.

This clonotype showed up many times. The chain combines TRBV20-1 with TRBJ1-1, with TRBD1 identical over 7 bases. Germline V lookup: CDR1 DFQATT, CDR2 SNEGSKA (reference sequence). This CDR3 region has 16 residues. The V and J ends lost 1 base and 1 base, in that order; junction bases with no gene match: 9. The CDR3 region is CSARVPGGKANTEAFF. CDR3 in DNA: TGCAGTGCTAGAGTCCCAGGGGGGAAGGCGAACACTGAAGCTTTCTTT.

This chain uses TRBV4-3 with TRBJ1-2; TRBD1 aligns across 7 bases. Germline values: CDR1 LGHNA, CDR2 YSLEER. Trimming took 3 bases from V and 4 from J; bases not matched to a gene: 8. The CDR3 loop spans 15 amino acids. The CDR3 loop is CASSQGVRDSYGYTF. The CDR3 DNA follows: TGCGCCAGCAGCCAGGGAGTCCGGGACAGCTATGGCTACACCTTC.

V gene TRBV5-1 combines with J gene TRBJ2-1, with a tentative D call TRBD2 (6 bases). This CDR3 region has 11 residues. The germline V gene encodes CDR1 SGHRS and CDR2 YFSETQ. V lost 4 bases to trimming and J lost 9 bases, with 8 bases between them. The DNA for the CDR3 is TGCGCCAGCAGCCCGGGACTTGAGCAGTTCTTC. Translating gives CASSPGLEQFF.